This T cell receptor (beta chain) was sequenced in a study of post-analysis software for immune sequencing data. General study points: Batch-mates among the samples co-clustered strongly by F measure. Relative to controls, patients had roughly five TRBV segments at higher frequency, with TRBV5-6, TRBV5-1 and TRBV20-1 among these.

The germline gives CDR1 KGHSH, CDR2 LQKENI. The CDR3 loop spans 13 amino acids. The authors incorporated unique molecular identifiers into the TCR beta cDNA libraries. Once roughly 0.85 to 11 million T cells were used, roughly 490,000 cDNA molecules resulted. Using its own MiXCR run on the PCR reads, TCRdb lists one record per CDR3 protein. In the table there are about 800,000 distinct CDR3 sequences, about 32% of which are singletons. This clonotype was detected only a few times. The antigen is not known. The receptor was isolated from a girl between 10 and 17 years old with multiple sclerosis. The sequenced sample consisted of blood. The genes are TRBV18 and TRBJ2-5; D is ambiguous. The J call is doubtful: the DNA matches TRBJ2-7 better. This chain's CDR3 is CASSPPGYYEQYF. CDR3 DNA: TGTGCCAGCTCACCACCGGGATACTACGAGCAGTACTTC.